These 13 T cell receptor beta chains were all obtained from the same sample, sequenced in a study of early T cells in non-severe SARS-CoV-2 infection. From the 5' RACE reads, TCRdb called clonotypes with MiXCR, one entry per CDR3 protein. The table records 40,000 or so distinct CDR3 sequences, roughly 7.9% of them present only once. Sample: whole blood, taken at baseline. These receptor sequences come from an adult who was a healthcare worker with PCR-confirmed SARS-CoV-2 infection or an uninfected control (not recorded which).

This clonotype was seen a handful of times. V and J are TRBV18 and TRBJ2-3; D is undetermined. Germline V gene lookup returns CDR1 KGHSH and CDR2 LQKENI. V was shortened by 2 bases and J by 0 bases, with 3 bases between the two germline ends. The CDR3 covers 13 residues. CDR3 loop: CASSPTSTDTQYF. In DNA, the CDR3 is TGTGCCAGCTCACCAACTAGCACAGATACGCAGTATTTT.

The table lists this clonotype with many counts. CDR3 residues: CASSSQGSIYEQYF. CDR3 bases: TGTGCCAGCAGCTCACAGGGGAGTATCTACGAGCAGTACTTC. V is TRBV5-4 and J is TRBJ2-7, with 7 bases identical to TRBD1. Germline V gene lookup returns CDR1 SGHNT and CDR2 YYREEE (reference sequence). V was pared by 3 bases and J by 3 bases, with 6 bases of the junction left unmatched. The CDR3 runs to 14 residues.

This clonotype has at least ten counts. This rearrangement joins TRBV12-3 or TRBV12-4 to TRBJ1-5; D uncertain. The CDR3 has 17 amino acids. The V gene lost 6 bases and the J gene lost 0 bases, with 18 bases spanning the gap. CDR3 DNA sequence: TGTGCCAGCAGCCAATTTTCACCTACCTATAGCAATCAGCCCCAGCATTTT. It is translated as CASSQFSPTYSNQPQHF.

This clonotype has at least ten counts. The CDR3 DNA reads as TGTGCCAGCAGCTTGTCTGGGACAGGGCGTACCGGGGAGCTGTTTTTT. Protein: CASSLSGTGRTGELFF. This rearrangement joins TRBV5-5 to TRBJ2-2; 9 bases are shared with TRBD1. Germline V gene lookup returns CDR1 SGHKS and CDR2 YYEKEE (reference sequence). This CDR3 is built from 16 residues. V was clipped by 1 base and J by 5 bases; unmatched bases: 6.

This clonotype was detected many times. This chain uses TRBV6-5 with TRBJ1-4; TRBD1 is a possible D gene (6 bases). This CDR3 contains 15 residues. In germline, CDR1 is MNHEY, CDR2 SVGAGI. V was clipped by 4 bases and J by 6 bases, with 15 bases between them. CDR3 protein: CASSWGGPGDEKLFF. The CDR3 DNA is TGTGCCAGCAGTTGGGGGGGCCCAGGGGATGAAAAACTGTTTTTT.

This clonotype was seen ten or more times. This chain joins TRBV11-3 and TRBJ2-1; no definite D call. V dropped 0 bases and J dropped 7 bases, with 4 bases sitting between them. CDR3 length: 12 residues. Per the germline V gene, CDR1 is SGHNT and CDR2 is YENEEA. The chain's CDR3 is CASSLDRNEQFF. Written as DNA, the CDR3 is TGTGCCAGCAGCTTAGATAGGAATGAGCAGTTCTTC.

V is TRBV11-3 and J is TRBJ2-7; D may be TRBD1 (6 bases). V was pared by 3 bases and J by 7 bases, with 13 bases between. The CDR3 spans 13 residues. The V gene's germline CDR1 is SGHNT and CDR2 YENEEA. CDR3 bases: TGTGCCAGCAGCTTCCACAGGGACGGGGAGCAGTACTTC. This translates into CASSFHRDGEQYF.

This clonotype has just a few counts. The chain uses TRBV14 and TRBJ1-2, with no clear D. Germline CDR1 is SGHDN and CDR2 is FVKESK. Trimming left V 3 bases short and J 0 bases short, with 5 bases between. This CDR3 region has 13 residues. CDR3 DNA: TGTGCCAGCAGCCACCTTTCTAACTATGGCTACACCTTC. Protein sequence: CASSHLSNYGYTF.

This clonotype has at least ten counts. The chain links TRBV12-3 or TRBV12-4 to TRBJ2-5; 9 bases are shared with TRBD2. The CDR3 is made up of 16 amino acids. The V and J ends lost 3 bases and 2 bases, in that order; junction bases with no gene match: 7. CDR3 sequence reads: CASSFLGGGGQETQYF. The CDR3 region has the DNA TGTGCCAGCAGTTTTCTTGGCGGGGGGGGTCAAGAGACCCAGTACTTC.

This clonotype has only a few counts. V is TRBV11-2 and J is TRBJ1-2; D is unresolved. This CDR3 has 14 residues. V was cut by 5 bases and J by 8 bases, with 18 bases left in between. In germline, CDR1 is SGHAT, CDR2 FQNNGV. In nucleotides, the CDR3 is TGTGCCAGCAGCCCCGGTGCGGGAGTCTACGGCTACACCTTC. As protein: CASSPGAGVYGYTF.

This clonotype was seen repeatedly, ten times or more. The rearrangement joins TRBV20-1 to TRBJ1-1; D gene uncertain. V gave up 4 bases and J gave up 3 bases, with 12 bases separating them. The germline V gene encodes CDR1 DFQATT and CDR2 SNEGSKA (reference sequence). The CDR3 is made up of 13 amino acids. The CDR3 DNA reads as TGCAGTGCTAACCCCGGGAGGGACACTGAAGCTTTCTTT. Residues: CSANPGRDTEAFF.

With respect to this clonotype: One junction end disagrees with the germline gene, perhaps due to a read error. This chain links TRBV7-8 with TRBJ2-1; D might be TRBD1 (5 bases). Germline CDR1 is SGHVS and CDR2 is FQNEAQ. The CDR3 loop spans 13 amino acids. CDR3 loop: CSSSLDKSNEQFF. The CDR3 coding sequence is TGTTCCAGCAGCTTGGACAAATCAAATGAGCAGTTCTTC.

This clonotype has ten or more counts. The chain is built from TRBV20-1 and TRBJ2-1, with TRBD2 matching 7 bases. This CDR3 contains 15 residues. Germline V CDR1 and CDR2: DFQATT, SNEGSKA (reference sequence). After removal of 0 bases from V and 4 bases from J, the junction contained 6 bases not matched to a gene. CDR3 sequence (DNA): TGCAGTGCTAGAGATGTGGGGACTACTTACAATGAGCAGTTCTTC. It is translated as CSARDVGTTYNEQFF.